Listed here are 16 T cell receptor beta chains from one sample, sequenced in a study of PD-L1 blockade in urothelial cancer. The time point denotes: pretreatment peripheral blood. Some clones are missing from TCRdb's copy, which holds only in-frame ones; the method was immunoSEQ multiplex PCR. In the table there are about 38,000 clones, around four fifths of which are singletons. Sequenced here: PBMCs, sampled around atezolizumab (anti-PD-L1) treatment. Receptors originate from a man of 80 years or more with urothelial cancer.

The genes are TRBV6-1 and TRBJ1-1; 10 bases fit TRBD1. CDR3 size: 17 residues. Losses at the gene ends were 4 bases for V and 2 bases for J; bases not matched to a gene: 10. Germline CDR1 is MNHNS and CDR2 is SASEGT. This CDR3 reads CASSATGGAVRNTEAFF. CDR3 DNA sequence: TGTGCCAGCAGTGCGACAGGGGGCGCGGTGAGAAACACTGAAGCTTTCTTT.

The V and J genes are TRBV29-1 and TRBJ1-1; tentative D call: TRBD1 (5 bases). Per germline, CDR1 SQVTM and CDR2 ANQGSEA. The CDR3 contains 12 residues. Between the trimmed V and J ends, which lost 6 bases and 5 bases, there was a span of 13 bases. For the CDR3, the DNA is TGCAGCGTAAATCGGGGGGGAACTGAAGCTTTCTTT. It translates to CSVNRGGTEAFF.

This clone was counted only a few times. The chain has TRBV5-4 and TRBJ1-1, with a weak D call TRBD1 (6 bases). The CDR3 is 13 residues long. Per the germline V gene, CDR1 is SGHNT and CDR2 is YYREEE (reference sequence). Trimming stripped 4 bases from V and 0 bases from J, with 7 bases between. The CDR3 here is CASSRQVNTEAFF. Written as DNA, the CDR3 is TGTGCCAGCAGCAGACAGGTGAACACTGAAGCTTTCTTT.

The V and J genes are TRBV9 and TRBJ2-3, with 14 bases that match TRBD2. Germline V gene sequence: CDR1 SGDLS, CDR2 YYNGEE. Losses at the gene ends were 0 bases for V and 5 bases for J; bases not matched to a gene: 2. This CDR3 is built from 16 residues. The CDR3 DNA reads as TGTGCCAGCAGCGTAGCGACTAGCGGGAGGGGAGATACGCAGTATTTT. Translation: CASSVATSGRGDTQYF.

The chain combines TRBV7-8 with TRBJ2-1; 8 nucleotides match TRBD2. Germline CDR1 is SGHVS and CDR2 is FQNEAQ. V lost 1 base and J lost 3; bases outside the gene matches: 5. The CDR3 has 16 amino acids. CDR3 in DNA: TGTGCCAGCAGCTTAGGGGGGACTAGTGGCTACAATGAGCAGTTCTTC. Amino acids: CASSLGGTSGYNEQFF.

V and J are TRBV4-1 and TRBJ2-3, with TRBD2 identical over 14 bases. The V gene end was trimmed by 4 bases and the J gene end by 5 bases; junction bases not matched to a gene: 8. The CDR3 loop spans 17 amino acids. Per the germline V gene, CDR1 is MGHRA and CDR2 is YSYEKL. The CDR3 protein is CASSPLGLAGVGDTQYF. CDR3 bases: TGCGCCAGCAGCCCCTTGGGACTAGCGGGAGTTGGAGATACGCAGTATTTT.

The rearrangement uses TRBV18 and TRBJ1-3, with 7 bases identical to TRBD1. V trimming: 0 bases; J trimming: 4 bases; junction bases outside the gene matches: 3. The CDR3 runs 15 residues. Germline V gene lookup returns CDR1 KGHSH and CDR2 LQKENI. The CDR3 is CASSPPAGGGNTIYF. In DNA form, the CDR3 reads TGTGCCAGCTCACCACCCGCAGGGGGAGGAAACACCATATATTTT.

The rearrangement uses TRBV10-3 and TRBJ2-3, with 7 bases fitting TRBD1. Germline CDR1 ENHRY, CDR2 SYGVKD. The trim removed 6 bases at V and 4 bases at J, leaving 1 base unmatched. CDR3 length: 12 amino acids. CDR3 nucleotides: TGTGCCATCAGAGGGGGCCCAGATACGCAGTATTTT. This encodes CAIRGGPDTQYF.

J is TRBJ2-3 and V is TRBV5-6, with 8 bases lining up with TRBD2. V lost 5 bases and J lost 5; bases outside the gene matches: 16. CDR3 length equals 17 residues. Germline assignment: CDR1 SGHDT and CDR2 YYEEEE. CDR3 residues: CASRLRSLAALGDTQYF. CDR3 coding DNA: TGTGCCAGCAGGTTGAGGTCACTAGCGGCTTTAGGAGATACGCAGTATTTT.

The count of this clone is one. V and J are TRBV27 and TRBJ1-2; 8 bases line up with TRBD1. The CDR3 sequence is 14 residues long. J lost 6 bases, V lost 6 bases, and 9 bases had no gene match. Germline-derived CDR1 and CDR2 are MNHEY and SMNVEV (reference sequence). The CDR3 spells CASSTGGRVNGYTF. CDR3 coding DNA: TGTGCCAGCAGCACAGGGGGGAGGGTCAATGGCTACACCTTC.

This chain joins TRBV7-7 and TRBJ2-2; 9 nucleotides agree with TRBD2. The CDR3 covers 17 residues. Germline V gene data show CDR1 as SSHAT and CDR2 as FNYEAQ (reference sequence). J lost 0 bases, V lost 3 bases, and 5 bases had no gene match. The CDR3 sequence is CASSFNSGSPNTGELFF. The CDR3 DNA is TGTGCCAGCAGCTTTAATAGCGGGAGCCCGAACACCGGGGAGCTGTTTTTT.

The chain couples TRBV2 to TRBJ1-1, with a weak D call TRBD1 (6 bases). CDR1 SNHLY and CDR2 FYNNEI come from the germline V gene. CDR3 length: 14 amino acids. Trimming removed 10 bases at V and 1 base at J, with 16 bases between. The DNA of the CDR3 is TGTGCCAAAGACAGGCCTACCTCGAACACTGAAGCTTTCTTT. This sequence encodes CAKDRPTSNTEAFF.

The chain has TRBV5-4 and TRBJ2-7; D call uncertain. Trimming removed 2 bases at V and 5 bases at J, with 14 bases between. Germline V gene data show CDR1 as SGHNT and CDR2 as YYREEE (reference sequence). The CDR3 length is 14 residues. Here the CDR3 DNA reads TGTGCCAGCAGCTTCACAGCCTTCGGTGACGAGCAGTACTTC. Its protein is CASSFTAFGDEQYF.

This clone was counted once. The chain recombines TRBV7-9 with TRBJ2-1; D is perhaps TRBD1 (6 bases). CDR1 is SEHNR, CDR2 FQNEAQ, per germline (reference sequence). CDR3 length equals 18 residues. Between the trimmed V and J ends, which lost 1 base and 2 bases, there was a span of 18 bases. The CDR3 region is CASSLGAQGNGAYNEQFF. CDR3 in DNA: TGTGCCAGCAGCTTAGGGGCCCAGGGGAATGGTGCCTACAATGAGCAGTTCTTC.

CDR3 in DNA: TGTGCCAGCTCACCATTTAGCGGGACGTATGGCGGGGAGCTGTTTTTT. Protein product: CASSPFSGTYGGELFF. V gene TRBV18 combines with J gene TRBJ2-2; 8 bases are shared with TRBD2. There are 16 residues in the CDR3. Germline CDR1 KGHSH, CDR2 LQKENI. The V gene end was trimmed by 2 bases and the J gene end by 7 bases; junction bases not matched to a gene: 9.

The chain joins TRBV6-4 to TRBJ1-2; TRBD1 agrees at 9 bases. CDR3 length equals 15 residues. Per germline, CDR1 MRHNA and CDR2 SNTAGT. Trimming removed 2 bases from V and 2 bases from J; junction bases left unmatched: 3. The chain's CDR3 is CASSDGQGRNYGYTF. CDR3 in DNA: TGTGCCAGCAGTGACGGACAGGGGCGAAACTATGGCTACACCTTC.